One T cell receptor (beta chain) is described in this entry. Its specific antigen is unknown. Qualities for individual bases were not recorded, and no much larger clone is one base off. The donors were healthy, HIV-negative adults who had no recently reported acute infections or vaccinations. Every donor was a Caucasian adult residing in Nashville, Tennessee, USA. Magnetic negative selection was used to enrich CD4+ T cells, after which naive cells were positively selected on CD45RA and the negative fraction became the memory subset. Blood was collected by leukapheresis, and PBMCs were isolated by Ficoll-Histopaque density gradient centrifugation and then cryopreserved in liquid nitrogen vapor phase. Purity and quantity of every magnetically sorted T cell population were checked by analytical flow cytometry. Each sorted fraction had its genomic DNA isolated and then quantified by UV absorbance on a Nanodrop 2000c.

The CDR3, cysteine through phenylalanine, is 12 amino acids long. CDR3 DNA is the only sequence kept; it has 36 bases, read in frame from the first base. As encoded in the germline V gene, CDR1 is SGHVT while CDR2 is SQSDAQ. The junction shows trimming of 1 base on V and 5 bases on J, plus 5 bases between the germline ends. This sample is drawn from a study of shared clonotypes between healthy human individuals (TCRdb year 2020). Context from the whole study: A couple of women and a few men aged 18 to 49 years were included in the cohort. Libraries were prepared and TCR repertoires were sequenced by different laboratories using diverse techniques, in order to increase sequencing depth and limit assay-specific biases. Per donor, three plates each were used for CD4 naive and CD4 memory, two for CD8 naive, and one for CD8 memory. Per donor, leukapheresis produced somewhere between about 0.94 and 9 billion PBMCs. To estimate repertoire size and how much clonotypes are shared between individuals, the study performed deep sequencing of blood TCR repertoires from roughly five healthy adults.

On the study overall, not on this receptor specifically: Pairwise subsampling led to the expectation that sequencing depth would affect the degree of clonotype sharing among donors. Higher generation probabilities were observed for clonotypes shared by all four sorted-subset donors than for non-shared clonotypes. The small number of donors limited the genetic and exposure-history diversity represented. Naive subsets generally had larger estimated clonotype richness than memory subsets did. Roughly 5% of naive CD4, more than 3% of naive CD8, around 2.3% of memory CD4, and less than 0.45% of memory CD8 clonotypes were shared across several donors. Rarefaction of sorted-subset datasets indicated incomplete sequencing despite the large sequencing depth. Sampling was restricted to blood, and TCR repertoires in tissue are likely to differ from TCR repertoires in blood.

Using the deep immunoSEQ assay, TCR CDR3 regions were amplified from genomic DNA by multiplex PCR. Extracted genomic DNA from each cell subset was distributed evenly across all wells of several immunoSEQ 96-well plates, and each plate was treated as a replicate. Each replicate PCR for sorted subsets received roughly 0.2 ug genomic DNA, equal to 28,000 or so T cell genomes. Purified libraries were quantified with a Qubit 3.0 fluorometer, sized on a Bioanalyzer 2100, and re-quantified with the KAPA Library Quantification kit. A separate single-read 150-cycle Illumina NextSeq 550 flow cell was used to sequence each immunoSEQ 96-well plate. Per the original workflow: Because only junctional sequences without quality scores were contained in the immunoSEQ output, filtering matching that applied to full-length reads could not be performed. To assign V/J genes and CDR3, sequences were annotated using PyIR, a Python wrapper for IgBLAST v1.9, with IMGT germline references. Reads with weak V/J assignments (E-value above 1e-6), missing CDR3, stop codons, out-of-frame junctions, or ambiguous translated residues were removed. V3J clonotypes were defined as sequences sharing an identical inferred V gene, J gene, and CDR3 amino acid sequence. Percentage overlap between repertoires was computed as shared unique clonotypes divided by the size of the smaller repertoire. Richness of each repertoire was evaluated using RTK rarefaction, the Chao1 estimator, and Recon v2.1 estimates of unobserved clonotypes. OLGA was used to compute generation probabilities for all TCRbeta clonotypes that the gDNA method yielded from a handful of donors. The table comes from immuneACCESS by way of TCRdb, which keeps in-frame sequences with V and J called. Part of the clones is missing from these tables; in studies checked, under half for an unresolved V gene and the rest for unknown reasons. V, J and clone size reflect that table, while D and trimming were determined from the DNA. The sample table records approximately 2,000,000 clones; 85% to 95% of these occur just once. Clones ranked in the top ten supply approximately 0.4% of the sample.

This clonotype was sampled from a man younger than 35 in good health. Some clones in this sample may be carry-over from other donors' samples. Sequences were obtained from naive CD4+ T cells from PBMCs. Reading the label with the study, this specimen's cell subset or site is: CD45RA+ positively selected. Rearrangement joined TRBV7-4 to TRBJ2-5, with the D gene not confidently named. In nucleotide form, the sequence is TGTGCCAGCAGCTTAGTCCTGGAGACCCAGTACTTC. Its product reads: CASSLVLETQYF.